One sample yielded the 19 T cell receptor beta chains listed below, sequenced in a study of cytomegalovirus exposure and HLA in healthy donors. Use of 60 Vbeta and 13 Jbeta primers characterized the PCR. Generated by immunoSEQ multiplex PCR, the TCRdb table keeps only in-frame clones and is missing some. The table has over 150,000 clones, about 84% seen once. The sequencing sample was made of PBMCs. These receptors were obtained from a woman aged 35 to 49 in good health and CMV-seropositive.

The chain carries TRBV28 and TRBJ2-5, with 8 positions matching TRBD2. CDR3 length equals 16 residues. CDR1 MDHEN and CDR2 SYDVKM come from the germline V gene. Trimming removed 6 bases from V and 1 base from J; junction bases left unmatched: 10. The CDR3 DNA sequence: TGTGCCAGCAGACCCCTCGGGAGGGCTGGCCAAGAGACCCAGTACTTC. Encoded protein: CASRPLGRAGQETQYF.

The chain links TRBV9 to TRBJ1-1; TRBD1 agrees at 8 bases. The V gene end was trimmed by 3 bases and the J gene end by 3 bases; junction bases not matched to a gene: 13. CDR3 length equals 17 residues. Germline lookup yields CDR1 SGDLS and CDR2 YYNGEE. The CDR3 DNA is TGTGCCAGCAGCGGCGGCCAACAGGGGGAGGTGGACACTGAAGCTTTCTTT. Translated, it gives CASSGGQQGEVDTEAFF.

V and J are TRBV2 and TRBJ2-1, with TRBD2 matching over 9 bases. This CDR3 contains 15 residues. V was clipped by 5 bases and J by 4 bases; unmatched bases: 6. CDR1 and CDR2 (germline): SNHLY, FYNNEI. CDR3 residues: CASSRREGSYNEQFF. In DNA, the CDR3 is TGTGCCAGCAGTCGGCGGGAGGGTTCGTACAATGAGCAGTTCTTC.

This clone was recorded a few times. The rearrangement uses TRBV10-1 and TRBJ2-1; D not resolved. The V end was cut by 6 bases, the J end by 8 bases, with 8 bases between. The CDR3 has 11 residues. Germline V lookup: CDR1 WNHNN, CDR2 SYGVQD (reference sequence). The CDR3: CASSAGYEQFF. In DNA form, the CDR3 reads TGCGCCAGCAGCGCCGGGTATGAGCAGTTCTTC.

The CDR3 is CASSIVTETYGYTF. In DNA form, the CDR3 reads TGTGCCAGTAGTATAGTCACAGAAACATATGGCTACACCTTC. The V gene is TRBV19, the J gene TRBJ1-2; no reliable D call. Trimming removed 1 base from V and 5 bases from J, with 11 bases in between. The CDR3 runs to 14 residues. From germline, CDR1 is LNHDA and CDR2 SQIVND (reference sequence). Based on the CDR3 plus reference TRBV19 and TRBJ1-2, the full variable domain is DGGITQSPKYLFRKEGQNVTLSCEQNLNHDAMYWYRQDPGQGLRLIYYSQIVNDFQKGDIAEGYSVSREKKESFPLTVTSAQKNPTAFYLCASSIVTETYGYTFGSGTRLTVV.

This chain links TRBV11-3 with TRBJ2-2; 8 bases are a match to TRBD2. From germline, CDR1 is SGHNT and CDR2 YENEEA. The V segment lost 1 base and the J segment 3 bases; nucleotides outside the gene matches: 4. This CDR3 comprises 16 residues. This chain's CDR3 is CASSLGTSGYTGELFF. CDR3 sequence (DNA): TGTGCCAGCAGCTTAGGTACTAGCGGATACACCGGGGAGCTGTTTTTT.

The V gene is TRBV6-6, the J gene TRBJ1-2, with a possible D match to TRBD1 (6 bases). The V end lost 1 base, the J end lost 1 base, and 10 bases lay between the germline ends. Germline V gene sequence: CDR1 MNHNY, CDR2 SVGAGI (reference sequence). The CDR3 has 15 residues. The CDR3 region has the DNA TGTGCCAGCAGTTACTGGACAGAGAGTAACTATGGCTACACCTTC. Translated: CASSYWTESNYGYTF.

The chain links TRBV11-2 to TRBJ2-1; TRBD2 aligns across 7 bases. Germline V gene sequence: CDR1 SGHAT, CDR2 FQNNGV. The J segment lost 8 bases and the V segment lost 5 bases, leaving 12 bases of the junction unmatched. The CDR3 sequence is 15 residues long. CDR3 protein: CASSHIRASGDEQFF. CDR3 DNA: TGTGCCAGCAGCCATATAAGGGCGAGCGGGGATGAGCAGTTCTTC.

The CDR3 DNA reads as TGTGCCAGCAGCTTGGGGGAGACCCGACTAGCGGGAGGGCCAAAGTACTTC. This gives the protein CASSLGETRLAGGPKYF. J is TRBJ2-7 and V is TRBV5-6; 14 nucleotides match TRBD2. This CDR3 is built from 17 residues. J lost 11 bases, V lost 0 bases, and 13 bases had no gene match. Germline assignment: CDR1 SGHDT and CDR2 YYEEEE.

The CDR3 is CASSFRSGYEQYF. The CDR3 DNA reads TGTGCCAGCAGCTTCAGAAGCGGCTACGAGCAGTACTTC. The chain is built from TRBV21-1 and TRBJ2-7; the D call of TRBD2 is as the table states it, not checked on the DNA. TRBV21-1 constitutes a pseudogene. CDR3 length equals 13 residues.

The rearrangement uses TRBV11-2 and TRBJ2-5; TRBD2 matches at 11 bases. The length of the CDR3 is 13 residues. Germline V CDR1 and CDR2: SGHAT, FQNNGV. V shed 4 bases and J 12 bases; nucleotides not matched to a gene: 7. CDR3 sequence: CASSSQGLAEKYF. CDR3 coding DNA: TGTGCCAGCAGCTCCCAGGGACTAGCGGAAAAGTACTTC.

The V call is TRBV15, the J call TRBJ2-1; 15 bases match TRBD2. This CDR3 has 16 residues. With 5 bases clipped from V and 3 bases from J, the junction kept 2 bases outside the gene matches. Germline CDR1 reads LNHNV; CDR2 reads YYDKDF (reference sequence). CDR3 sequence (DNA): TGTGCCACCAGCGGACTAGCGGGAGGGCTCTACAATGAGCAGTTCTTC. Its protein is CATSGLAGGLYNEQFF. The variable domain in full, completed from reference TRBV15 and TRBJ2-1, reads DAMVIQNPRYQVTQFGKPVTLSCSQTLNHNVMYWYQQKSSQAPKLLFHYYDKDFNNEADTPDNFQSRRPNTSFCFLDIRSPGLGDTAMYLCATSGLAGGLYNEQFFGPGTRLTVL.

The chain carries TRBV18 and TRBJ1-1; maybe TRBD1 (5 bases). Germline assignment: CDR1 KGHSH and CDR2 LQKENI. V was trimmed by 6 bases and J by 4 bases, leaving 9 bases between them. The CDR3 spans 12 residues. In DNA, the CDR3 is TGTGCCAGCTCCCCCCAGGGCACTGAAGCTTTCTTT. Protein sequence: CASSPQGTEAFF.

The chain combines TRBV18 with TRBJ2-7; 11 bases align to TRBD2. Germline loops: CDR1 KGHSH, CDR2 LQKENI. The CDR3 sequence is 16 residues long. With V trimmed by 3 bases and J by 2 bases, 6 bases remained unmatched. The CDR3: CASSPIGTSGPYEQYF. For the CDR3, the DNA is TGTGCCAGCTCACCGATCGGGACTAGCGGACCCTACGAGCAGTACTTC. Full variable domain (outside the CDR3, taken from reference TRBV18 and TRBJ2-7): NAGVMQNPRHLVRRRGQEARLRCSPMKGHSHVYWYRQLPEEGLKFMVYLQKENIIDESGMPKERFSAEFPKEGPSILRIQQVVRGDSAAYFCASSPIGTSGPYEQYFGPGTRLTVT.

The rearrangement uses TRBV27 and TRBJ1-5; D gene uncertain. Trimming took 5 bases from V and 6 from J, leaving 14 bases between them. The CDR3 runs to 14 residues. The germline gives CDR1 MNHEY, CDR2 SMNVEV (reference sequence). The CDR3 nucleotides are TGTGCCAGCAGTCTCACTTTAAGCCGTCAGCCCCAGCATTTT. Translation gives CASSLTLSRQPQHF.

The chain uses TRBV27 and TRBJ2-1, with TRBD2 identical over 13 bases. Germline loops: CDR1 MNHEY, CDR2 SMNVEV (reference sequence). V shed 8 bases and J 3 bases; nucleotides not matched to a gene: 4. This CDR3 contains 15 residues. The CDR3 sequence is CASLGTSGNYNEQFF. CDR3 nucleotides: TGTGCCAGCCTTGGGACTAGCGGGAACTACAATGAGCAGTTCTTC.

This sequence joins TRBV5-1 and TRBJ2-3, with TRBD1 as a possible D gene (5 bases). Looked up from germline, CDR1 is SGHRS and CDR2 is YFSETQ. The CDR3 loop spans 14 amino acids. Trimming took 0 bases from V and 2 from J, leaving 7 bases between them. The CDR3 spells CASSLGQTTDTQYF. DNA for the CDR3: TGCGCCAGCAGCTTGGGACAGACCACAGATACGCAGTATTTT. Together with reference TRBV5-1 and TRBJ2-3, the CDR3 gives the full variable domain: KAGVTQTPRYLIKTRGQQVTLSCSPISGHRSVSWYQQTPGQGLQFLFEYFSETQRNKGNFPGRFSGRQFSNSRSEMNVSTLELGDSALYLCASSLGQTTDTQYFGPGTRLTVL.

J is TRBJ2-1 and V is TRBV7-8, with D perhaps TRBD2 (7 bases). V was shortened by 4 bases and J by 3 bases, with 31 bases between the two germline ends. Germline V gene lookup returns CDR1 SGHVS and CDR2 FQNEAQ. The CDR3 has 21 residues. CDR3 loop: CASSSLGGEWRERGGYNEQFF. The CDR3, as DNA: TGTGCCAGCAGCTCCCTGGGGGGCGAGTGGCGGGAGAGGGGAGGCTACAATGAGCAGTTCTTC.

The chain combines TRBV28 with TRBJ1-2, with 8 bases that match TRBD1. This CDR3 contains 14 residues. Germline CDR1 and CDR2: MDHEN and SYDVKM. Unmatched junction bases numbered 12, after V lost 7 bases and J lost 8 bases. The CDR3: CASIKDRAGRGYTF. The CDR3 nucleotides are TGTGCCAGCATCAAGGACAGGGCGGGAAGAGGCTACACCTTC.